This TCR beta chain derives from a study of control samples from healthy donors and cancer patients. Sequencing used immunoSEQ multiplex PCR; TCRdb keeps in-frame clones, though not all of them. The table has 75,000 to 90,000 clones, 70% to 90% seen once. Sequencing was carried out using blood. The receptor's source is a man aged 45-65 years in good health.

CDR3 sequence: CASSLVGGNQPQHF. CDR3 nucleotide sequence: TGCGCCAGCAGCTTGGTGGGGGGAAATCAGCCCCAGCATTTT. This rearrangement joins TRBV5-1 to TRBJ1-5; D is perhaps TRBD1 (5 bases). This CDR3 region has 14 residues. V lost 0 bases to trimming and J lost 4 bases, with 8 bases between them. The germline CDR1 and CDR2 sequences are SGHRS and YFSETQ.